Below are 15 T cell receptor beta chains sequenced from a single sample in a study of blood T cell repertoires in COVID-19. Sequencing was performed with immunoSEQ multiplex PCR; in TCRdb, only in-frame clones are kept and a portion is missing. Here the sample spans over 200,000 clones, around nine tenths being singletons. The sequenced sample was PBMCs or T cells enriched from blood (not recorded which). The receptors here all came from a woman between 25 and 40 years old with acute COVID-19.

V is TRBV5-6 and J is TRBJ2-5, with 7 nucleotides matching TRBD2. Trimming took 5 bases from V and 2 from J; bases not matched to a gene: 6. This CDR3 comprises 14 residues. Germline values: CDR1 SGHDT, CDR2 YYEEEE. CDR3 sequence: CASSVVGGQETQYF. The DNA of the CDR3 is TGTGCCAGCAGTGTTGTCGGGGGGCAAGAGACCCAGTACTTC.

This sequence joins TRBV27 and TRBJ1-6, with TRBD1 identical over 7 bases. CDR1 and CDR2 (germline): MNHEY, SMNVEV (reference sequence). The junction had 5 bases not matched to a gene; V was cut back by 5 bases and J by 7 bases. CDR3 length equals 14 residues. The CDR3 sequence: CASSIGTANSPLHF. CDR3 bases: TGTGCCAGCAGTATAGGGACAGCCAATTCACCCCTCCACTTT.

The chain couples TRBV18 to TRBJ2-5; 7 nucleotides line up with TRBD2. The CDR3 totals 15 residues. Germline assignment: CDR1 KGHSH and CDR2 LQKENI. After removal of 0 bases from V and 5 bases from J, the junction contained 6 bases not matched to a gene. DNA for the CDR3: TGTGCCAGCTCACCACCGTCGGGAGGTGGGGAGACCCAGTACTTC. Its translation is CASSPPSGGGETQYF. Full variable domain (rest looked up from reference TRBV18 and TRBJ2-5): NAGVMQNPRHLVRRRGQEARLRCSPMKGHSHVYWYRQLPEEGLKFMVYLQKENIIDESGMPKERFSAEFPKEGPSILRIQQVVRGDSAAYFCASSPPSGGGETQYFGPGTRLLVL.

The gene calls are TRBV5-6 and TRBJ1-4, with D possibly matching TRBD1 (5 bases). The germline V and J ends were trimmed by 0 bases and 7 bases, with 13 bases remaining between them. The germline gives CDR1 SGHDT, CDR2 YYEEEE. This CDR3 is 15 amino acids long. The CDR3 sequence: CASSLGGSSIEKLFF. CDR3 coding DNA: TGTGCCAGCAGCTTGGGGGGCAGCTCAATTGAAAAACTGTTTTTT.

The chain employs TRBV5-4 and TRBJ2-7; perhaps TRBD1 as D (6 bases). The CDR3 runs to 15 residues. Germline CDR1 is SGHNT and CDR2 is YYREEE (reference sequence). V gave up 5 bases and J gave up 3 bases, with 18 bases separating them. This CDR3 reads CASRSIKDSLYEQYF. CDR3 sequence (DNA): TGTGCCAGCAGATCAATCAAGGACAGCCTCTACGAGCAGTACTTC.

The V call is TRBV27, the J call TRBJ1-4, with TRBD1 matching 9 bases. The CDR3 is 17 residues long. V shed 5 bases and J 5 bases; nucleotides not matched to a gene: 12. CDR1 and CDR2 (germline): MNHEY, SMNVEV (reference sequence). CDR3 sequence reads: CASSPLTGGLRNEKLFF. CDR3 bases: TGTGCCAGCAGTCCGTTGACAGGGGGGTTAAGGAATGAAAAACTGTTTTTT.

The chain combines TRBV6-5 with TRBJ2-7; possibly TRBD2 for D (6 bases). There are 13 residues in the CDR3. Between the trimmed V and J ends, which lost 2 bases and 5 bases, there was a span of 10 bases. Germline V gene data show CDR1 as MNHEY and CDR2 as SVGAGI. The CDR3 loop reads CASSYGTANEQYF. The CDR3, as DNA: TGTGCCAGCAGTTACGGGACTGCTAACGAGCAGTACTTC.

The chain couples TRBV2 to TRBJ2-1; 7 bases agree with TRBD1. V dropped 9 bases and J dropped 4; count of bases not matched to a gene: 6. The CDR3 runs 13 residues. CDR1 SNHLY and CDR2 FYNNEI come from the germline V gene. As DNA, the CDR3 is TGTGCCAGTTGCGACAGGGAATACAATGAGCAGTTCTTC. It yields the protein CASCDREYNEQFF.

This chain connects TRBV28 to TRBJ2-1; TRBD2 agrees at 7 bases. CDR1 MDHEN and CDR2 SYDVKM come from the germline V gene. The trim removed 6 bases at V and 3 bases at J, leaving 8 bases unmatched. The CDR3 has 15 residues. CDR3 bases: TGTGCCAGCAGACTAACCCGGGACTACTACAATGAGCAGTTCTTC. Protein sequence: CASRLTRDYYNEQFF. The full variable domain, with the rest looked up from reference TRBV28 and TRBJ2-1, is DVKVTQSSRYLVKRTGEKVFLECVQDMDHENMFWYRQDPGLGLRLIYFSYDVKMKEKGDIPEGYSVSREKKERFSLILESASTNQTSMYLCASRLTRDYYNEQFFGPGTRLTVL.

CDR3 DNA: TGCGCCAGCAGCCAAGAAGGGGTTGGCGAAAAACTGTTTTTT. Translating it yields CASSQEGVGEKLFF. The J gene is TRBJ1-4, the V gene TRBV4-3; D perhaps matches TRBD1 (5 bases). Trimming removed 0 bases at V and 8 bases at J, with 10 bases between. The germline gives CDR1 LGHNA, CDR2 YSLEER. This CDR3 has 14 amino acids.

The rearrangement joins TRBV7-9 to TRBJ1-4; D possibly corresponds to TRBD1 (5 bases). Trimming took off 5 bases at V and 1 base at J, with 14 bases between the two ends. Germline CDR1 reads SEHNR; CDR2 reads FQNEAQ (reference sequence). This CDR3 comprises 16 residues. The CDR3 reads CASSQATGETNEKLFF. As DNA, the CDR3 is TGTGCCAGCAGCCAGGCTACGGGGGAAACTAATGAAAAACTGTTTTTT.

The gene calls are TRBV30 and TRBJ1-1, with D possibly being TRBD1 (5 bases). CDR1 GTSNPN and CDR2 SVGIG come from the germline V gene (reference sequence). The V end was cut by 2 bases, the J end by 4 bases, with 14 bases between. This CDR3 region has 14 residues. The CDR3 sequence is CAWSRDSASTEAFF. The CDR3 bases are TGTGCCTGGAGTAGAGACAGTGCTTCCACTGAAGCTTTCTTT.

The rearrangement joins TRBV4-3 to TRBJ1-1; D not resolved. CDR1 and CDR2 (germline): LGHNA, YSLEER. The CDR3 is 16 residues long. V shed 1 base and J shed 5 bases, with 17 bases lying between them. CDR3 loop: CASSQALDRGGTEAFF. In nucleotides, the CDR3 is TGCGCCAGCAGCCAAGCCCTAGACCGGGGAGGAACTGAAGCTTTCTTT.

The V gene is TRBV29-1, the J gene TRBJ2-7; 8 nucleotides line up with TRBD2. The germline V gene has CDR1 SQVTM and CDR2 ANQGSEA. J gave up 4 bases and V 4 bases, and 9 bases lay outside the gene matches. There are 14 residues in the CDR3. CDR3 DNA: TGCAGCGTTGCCGGCAAAGCGGGGGAATACGAGCAGTACTTC. Translating gives CSVAGKAGEYEQYF.

This chain links TRBV7-6 with TRBJ1-4, with D maybe TRBD1 (6 bases). Germline V gives CDR1 SGHVS, CDR2 FNYEAQ. With 4 bases removed from V and 2 bases from J, the gap between germline ends came to 17 bases. This CDR3 comprises 17 residues. CDR3 sequence reads: CASSWKPQGITNEKLFF. Written as DNA, the CDR3 is TGTGCCAGCAGCTGGAAGCCGCAGGGGATTACTAATGAAAAACTGTTTTTT.